These 30 T cell receptor beta chains share one sample of origin, sequenced in a study of T cells in Graves' hyperthyroidism and ophthalmopathy. The CDR3 regions of TCR beta were amplified from RNA transcripts. The HTBI primer set served for first-round RT-PCR of the TCR CDR3. TCRdb reprocessed the multiplex PCR reads with MiXCR, giving one entry per CDR3 protein. The repertoire has 700,000 or so distinct CDR3 sequences, 14% of them found once; the top ten carry under 15%. Sequencing input: blood. All receptors derive from a woman between 50 and 59 years old with Graves' ophthalmopathy.

This clonotype was picked up many times. The CDR3 sequence: CASSLQLTVGAEAFF. The CDR3 bases are TGTGCCAGCAGTCTCCAATTGACAGTAGGGGCTGAAGCTTTCTTT. V usage is TRBV6-1 and J usage is TRBJ1-1; weak D call: TRBD1 (5 bases). The CDR3 is 15 amino acids. The V gene's germline CDR1 is MNHNS and CDR2 SASEGT. V was cut by 5 bases and J by 6 bases, with 19 bases left in between.

This clonotype was seen ten or more times. The V gene is TRBV28, the J gene TRBJ2-7; 7 bases line up with TRBD2. Germline CDR1 MDHEN, CDR2 SYDVKM. The junction had 8 bases not matched to a gene; V was cut back by 5 bases and J by 1 base. This CDR3 has 15 residues. The CDR3 DNA reads TGTGCCAGCAGTACGACAGCGGGACCTTCCTACGAGCAGTACTTC. Protein product: CASSTTAGPSYEQYF.

This clonotype came up many times. The gene calls are TRBV28 and TRBJ1-5, with D hard to call. The CDR3 covers 13 residues. The germline V gene encodes CDR1 MDHEN and CDR2 SYDVKM. Trimming cost V 4 bases and J 5 bases, with 9 bases left between them. The CDR3 DNA sequence: TGTGCCAGCAGTTACAACTCGTATCAGCCCCAGCATTTT. Translating it yields CASSYNSYQPQHF.

In regard to this clonotype: This may stem from a read error, because a much larger clone lies one nucleotide away. The V gene is TRBV11-3, the J gene TRBJ2-5; the D gene is possibly TRBD2 (5 bases). The V gene's germline CDR1 is SGHNT and CDR2 YENEEA. The CDR3 spans 13 residues. V was pared by 3 bases and J by 3 bases, with 8 bases between. Written as DNA, the CDR3 is TGTGCCAGCAGCTTCAACGGGGAAGAGACCCAGTACTTC. Translating it yields CASSFNGEETQYF. Together with reference TRBV11-3 and TRBJ2-5, the CDR3 gives the full variable domain: EAGVVQSPRYKIIEKKQPVAFWCNPISGHNTLYWYLQNLGQGPELLIRYENEEAVDDSQLPKDRFSAERLKGVDSTLKIQPAELGDSAVYLCASSFNGEETQYFGPGTRLLVL.

This clonotype was found many times. The V gene is TRBV7-3, the J gene TRBJ2-1, with TRBD2 identical over 10 bases. The CDR3 runs to 14 residues. Per the germline V gene, CDR1 is SGHTA and CDR2 is FQGTGA. V trimming: 4 bases; J trimming: 8 bases; junction bases outside the gene matches: 5. For the CDR3, the DNA is TGTGCCAGCAGCTCCGGGACTAGCGTCTATGAGCAGTTCTTC. This translates into CASSSGTSVYEQFF.

The sample holds a few counts of this clonotype. The rearrangement links TRBV5-6 to TRBJ2-2, with TRBD2 identical over 11 bases. The CDR3 length is 18 residues. Germline V lookup: CDR1 SGHDT, CDR2 YYEEEE. V was clipped by 0 bases and J by 0 bases; unmatched bases: 4. The CDR3 reads CASSLGLAGLTNTGELFF. In DNA form, the CDR3 reads TGTGCCAGCAGCTTGGGACTAGCGGGGCTAACGAACACCGGGGAGCTGTTTTTT.

At least ten counts were recorded for this clonotype. The V and J genes are TRBV29-1 and TRBJ2-2; 15 nucleotides line up with TRBD2. With 4 bases clipped from V and 4 bases from J, the junction kept 4 bases outside the gene matches. In germline, CDR1 is SQVTM, CDR2 ANQGSEA. This CDR3 is built from 16 residues. The CDR3 here is CSVGTSGRASTGELFF. The CDR3 DNA is TGCAGCGTTGGGACTAGCGGGAGGGCCAGCACCGGGGAGCTGTTTTTT.

This chain uses TRBV6-1 with TRBJ2-1; TRBD2 agrees at 8 bases. Germline assignment: CDR1 MNHNS and CDR2 SASEGT. The CDR3 contains 11 residues. Trimming removed 10 bases from V and 7 bases from J; junction bases left unmatched: 3. CDR3 nucleotides: TGTGCCACCAGACTAGCGAATGAGCAGTTCTTC. Amino acids: CATRLANEQFF.

In this sample, this clonotype turned up a few times. The genes are TRBV28 and TRBJ1-5; D is unclear. Germline CDR1 MDHEN, CDR2 SYDVKM. CDR3 length equals 15 residues. V dropped 7 bases and J dropped 0 bases, with 13 bases sitting between them. CDR3 in amino acids: CASKPYTDSNQPQHF. CDR3 coding DNA: TGTGCCAGCAAACCTTACACGGATAGCAATCAGCCCCAGCATTTT.

This clonotype has a count of ten or more. V usage is TRBV19 and J usage is TRBJ2-3, with 12 bases identical to TRBD2. Germline assignment: CDR1 LNHDA and CDR2 SQIVND (reference sequence). The CDR3 runs 20 residues. After removal of 7 bases from V and 6 bases from J, the junction contained 23 bases not matched to a gene. CDR3 protein: CASTPPTGRLAGESPDTQYF. For the CDR3, the DNA is TGTGCCAGTACTCCTCCCACAGGGCGACTAGCGGGAGAATCCCCCGATACGCAGTATTTT. The full variable domain, completed using reference TRBV19 and TRBJ2-3, is DGGITQSPKYLFRKEGQNVTLSCEQNLNHDAMYWYRQDPGQGLRLIYYSQIVNDFQKGDIAEGYSVSREKKESFPLTVTSAQKNPTAFYLCASTPPTGRLAGESPDTQYFGPGTRLTVL.

The V gene is TRBV6-1, the J gene TRBJ2-3, with TRBD1 identical over 9 bases. The CDR3 contains 16 residues. Trimming removed 4 bases from V and 5 bases from J; junction bases left unmatched: 10. Per germline, CDR1 MNHNS and CDR2 SASEGT. The CDR3 loop reads CASSATRDRVVDTQYF. CDR3 coding DNA: TGTGCCAGCAGTGCCACCCGGGACAGGGTGGTAGATACGCAGTATTTT.

At least ten counts were recorded for this clonotype. CDR3 coding DNA: TGTGCCAGCAGCTTAGCCGGGACAGGGAGGCTTGAGCAGTACTTC. Its translation: CASSLAGTGRLEQYF. The chain uses TRBV7-9 and TRBJ2-7; TRBD1 agrees at 9 bases. The V and J ends lost 0 bases and 7 bases, in that order; junction bases with no gene match: 7. The CDR3 runs 15 residues. Germline CDR1 is SEHNR and CDR2 is FQNEAQ (reference sequence).

This clonotype was detected many times. The rearrangement uses TRBV29-1 and TRBJ2-1; no definite D call. The V gene's germline CDR1 is SQVTM and CDR2 ANQGSEA. Trimming left V 7 bases short and J 0 bases short, with 4 bases between. CDR3 length: 11 amino acids. The CDR3 protein is CSASSYNEQFF. The CDR3 DNA is TGCAGCGCAAGCTCCTACAATGAGCAGTTCTTC.

The V gene is TRBV6-1, the J gene TRBJ2-1, with a tentative D call TRBD2 (6 bases). The germline CDR1 and CDR2 sequences are MNHNS and SASEGT. Trimming removed 7 bases at V and 0 bases at J, with 16 bases between. The CDR3 length is 16 residues. For the CDR3, the DNA is TGTGCCAGCACCCCGGAGGGTCTAGGCTCCTACAATGAGCAGTTCTTC. It yields the protein CASTPEGLGSYNEQFF.

The genes are TRBV20-1 and TRBJ2-7; D perhaps matches TRBD1 (5 bases). The CDR3 is made up of 14 amino acids. The germline V gene encodes CDR1 DFQATT and CDR2 SNEGSKA (reference sequence). The V and J ends lost 1 base and 3 bases respectively, with 13 bases between them. As DNA, the CDR3 is TGCAGTGCTAGAGGTAGGGGCCAAGGCTACGAGCAGTACTTC. Protein: CSARGRGQGYEQYF.

This clonotype was counted only a few times. The CDR3: CASSTRGPGDHVPDTQYF. The CDR3 region has the DNA TGTGCCAGCAGCACACGAGGCCCAGGGGATCATGTACCAGATACGCAGTATTTT. J is TRBJ2-3 and V is TRBV9; D may be TRBD1 (6 bases). The CDR3 spans 18 residues. Trimming cost V 4 bases and J 4 bases, with 25 bases left between them. Germline loops: CDR1 SGDLS, CDR2 YYNGEE.

The CDR3 DNA follows: TGTGCCATTTGTGATAGCTCCTACAATGAGCAGTTCTTC. It translates to CAICDSSYNEQFF. The chain uses TRBV10-3 and TRBJ2-1; the D is unclear. Deletions cut 9 bases from V and 0 bases from J, with 9 bases between. The CDR3 sequence is 13 residues long. Germline CDR1 is ENHRY and CDR2 is SYGVKD.

In this sample, this clonotype turned up a few times. This rearrangement joins TRBV29-1 to TRBJ2-2, with a tentative D call TRBD2 (6 bases). CDR3 length: 13 amino acids. Per germline, CDR1 SQVTM and CDR2 ANQGSEA. With 4 bases removed from V and 7 bases from J, the gap between germline ends came to 13 bases. Written as DNA, the CDR3 is TGCAGCGTTGGGAGGGAGTTCGGCGGGGAGCTGTTTTTT. Encoded protein: CSVGREFGGELFF.

This clonotype was detected many times. V is TRBV28 and J is TRBJ2-2; 8 bases align to TRBD2. The germline V gene encodes CDR1 MDHEN and CDR2 SYDVKM. The CDR3 sequence is 18 residues long. V was pared by 3 bases and J by 4 bases, with 13 bases of the junction left unmatched. CDR3 in DNA: TGTGCCAGCAGTTTGCGGGAGCGGAGCGGGAGATCCACCGGGGAGCTGTTTTTT. Translated, it gives CASSLRERSGRSTGELFF.

Ten or more counts support this clonotype. This sequence joins TRBV3-1 and TRBJ1-2, with D uncertain. The length of the CDR3 is 13 residues. Germline-derived CDR1 and CDR2 are LGHDT and YNNKEL (reference sequence). Trimming shortened V by 1 base and J by 7 bases, and 10 bases separated the two germline ends. The DNA for the CDR3 is TGTGCCAGCAGCCAAGTGACTCCCCTTGGCTACACCTTC. This gives the protein CASSQVTPLGYTF.

The chain couples TRBV5-1 to TRBJ1-2, with 10 bases fitting TRBD1. CDR1 is SGHRS and CDR2 is YFSETQ in the germline V gene. Germline trimming cut 4 bases from V and 8 bases from J; bases unmatched to any gene: 5. The CDR3 runs to 13 residues. In DNA form, the CDR3 reads TGCGCCAGCAGCCCCGGGACAGGGGTCGGCTACACCTTC. It is translated as CASSPGTGVGYTF. Looking up the rest from reference TRBV5-1 and TRBJ1-2 gives the full variable domain: KAGVTQTPRYLIKTRGQQVTLSCSPISGHRSVSWYQQTPGQGLQFLFEYFSETQRNKGNFPGRFSGRQFSNSRSEMNVSTLELGDSALYLCASSPGTGVGYTFGSGTRLTVV.

As regards this clonotype: Mismatch with germline at one junction end may stem from a read error. This sequence joins TRBV28 and TRBJ1-2, with 9 bases that match TRBD1. From germline, CDR1 is MDHEN and CDR2 SYDVKM. There are 15 residues in the CDR3. CDR3 amino acids: CAGSSSGQGNYGYTF. Here the CDR3 DNA reads TGTGCCGGCAGTTCCTCGGGACAGGGAAACTATGGCTACACCTTC.

This clonotype was detected many times. This chain joins TRBV7-2 and TRBJ2-1, with 8 bases matching TRBD2. The J segment lost 8 bases and the V segment lost 0 bases, leaving 6 bases of the junction unmatched. The CDR3 runs 15 residues. CDR1 is SGHTA, CDR2 FQGNSA, per germline. CDR3 in amino acids: CASSLANGLADEQFF. Here the CDR3 DNA reads TGTGCCAGCAGCTTAGCTAACGGACTAGCCGATGAGCAGTTCTTC. Full variable domain (missing parts from reference TRBV7-2 and TRBJ2-1): GAGVSQSPSNKVTEKGKDVELRCDPISGHTALYWYRQSLGQGLEFLIYFQGNSAPDKSGLPSDRFSAERTGGSVSTLTIQRTQQEDSAVYLCASSLANGLADEQFFGPGTRLTVL.

This rearrangement joins TRBV4-1 to TRBJ1-2; 11 nucleotides line up with TRBD1. The ends lost 4 bases at V and 4 bases at J; junction bases unmatched: 8. The germline gives CDR1 MGHRA, CDR2 YSYEKL. This CDR3 has 16 residues. The CDR3 DNA reads TGCGCCAGCAGCCGCGCCGGGACAGGGGGGGCCTATGGCTACACCTTC. It specifies CASSRAGTGGAYGYTF.

This clonotype was observed at least ten times. V usage is TRBV2 and J usage is TRBJ2-3; 16 bases are shared with TRBD2. CDR1 is SNHLY and CDR2 is FYNNEI in the germline V gene. The CDR3 runs 15 residues. V lost 6 bases to trimming and J lost 5 bases; unmatched junction nucleotides: 2. CDR3 in amino acids: CASRGLAGGRDTQYF. In nucleotides, the CDR3 is TGTGCCAGCAGGGGACTAGCGGGAGGGCGAGATACGCAGTATTTT.

This clonotype was detected a few times. The gene calls are TRBV14 and TRBJ2-1; TRBD2 is a possible D gene (6 bases). The V end lost 3 bases, the J end lost 0 bases, and 6 bases lay between the germline ends. This CDR3 spans 14 amino acids. The germline V gene encodes CDR1 SGHDN and CDR2 FVKESK. CDR3 bases: TGTGCCAGCAGCCACGGGAGCTCCTACAATGAGCAGTTCTTC. Residues: CASSHGSSYNEQFF. The entire variable domain, with the rest obtained from reference TRBV14 and TRBJ2-1, is as follows: EAGVTQFPSHSVIEKGQTVTLRCDPISGHDNLYWYRRVMGKEIKFLLHFVKESKQDESGMPNNRFLAERTGGTYSTLKVQPAELEDSGVYFCASSHGSSYNEQFFGPGTRLTVL.

In this sample, this clonotype turned up many times. A junction end diverges from the germline sequence, so it may reflect a read error. The chain employs TRBV20-1 and TRBJ2-5, with D possibly TRBD1 on 5 matching bases. The germline V gene encodes CDR1 DFQATT and CDR2 SNEGSKA (reference sequence). This CDR3 is built from 14 residues. The CDR3 DNA is TGCAGTGCTAGAGACCTGACTGGACAAGAGAGCCAGTACTTC. Translated, it gives CSARDLTGQESQYF.

This clonotype has at least ten counts. V and J are TRBV20-1 and TRBJ2-1; 7 bases fit TRBD2. The CDR3 length is 16 residues. Per the germline V gene, CDR1 is DFQATT and CDR2 is SNEGSKA (reference sequence). V lost 3 bases to trimming and J lost 0 bases; unmatched junction nucleotides: 8. The CDR3 reads CSARPFGGSSYNEQFF. CDR3 DNA: TGCAGTGCTAGGCCCTTTGGCGGGAGCTCCTACAATGAGCAGTTCTTC.

This clonotype was counted at least ten times. The chain joins TRBV28 to TRBJ2-2; TRBD1 aligns across 9 bases. Trimming took 7 bases from V and 4 from J; bases not matched to a gene: 4. CDR1 and CDR2 (germline): MDHEN, SYDVKM. This CDR3 is built from 14 residues. Here the CDR3 reads CASKGQGGTGELFF. The CDR3 DNA sequence: TGTGCCAGCAAGGGACAGGGAGGCACCGGGGAGCTGTTTTTT. The whole variable domain, remainder taken from reference TRBV28 and TRBJ2-2, is DVKVTQSSRYLVKRTGEKVFLECVQDMDHENMFWYRQDPGLGLRLIYFSYDVKMKEKGDIPEGYSVSREKKERFSLILESASTNQTSMYLCASKGQGGTGELFFGEGSRLTVL.

This clonotype appeared a few times. The J gene is TRBJ2-1, the V gene TRBV7-3; possibly TRBD2 for D (5 bases). The CDR3 spans 14 residues. With 0 bases removed from V and 5 bases from J, the gap between germline ends came to 8 bases. Germline V gives CDR1 SGHTA, CDR2 FQGTGA. The DNA of the CDR3 is TGTGCCAGCAGCTTAACGGGAGCGAACAATGAGCAGTTCTTC. It is translated as CASSLTGANNEQFF. The whole variable domain, filled in from reference TRBV7-3 and TRBJ2-1, reads GAGVSQTPSNKVTEKGKYVELRCDPISGHTALYWYRQSLGQGPEFLIYFQGTGAADDSGLPNDRFFAVRPEGSVSTLKIQRTERGDSAVYLCASSLTGANNEQFFGPGTRLTVL.